This T cell receptor beta chain derives from a study of a mutant IDH1 vaccine in newly diagnosed glioma. Overall study: Vaccination of patients was performed eight times, in weeks 1, 3, 5, 7, 11, 15, 19 and 23. Vaccines were begun 4-6 weeks after radiotherapy alone, or with temozolomide cycles.

Measured with immunoSEQ multiplex PCR; TCRdb has only the in-frame clones, and not every one. The table records roughly 120,000 clones, around four fifths of them present only once. As concerns this clone: Its target is not known.

CDR1 and CDR2 from the germline V gene are SGHNT and YYREEE (reference sequence). V was trimmed by 4 bases and J by 5 bases, leaving 16 bases between them. This CDR3 has 16 residues. Time point indicated: week 11, during vaccination. Vaccinated patients received 300 ug of mutant IDH1 20-mer peptide per dose, with topical imiquimod. The chain employs TRBV5-4 and TRBJ1-6; no clear D. The sequence was obtained from a man aged 40-55 years with glioma. This sample comprised PBMCs, obtained from a glioma patient whose treatment included an IDH1 peptide vaccine. CDR3 loop: CASSLPLGPNNSPLHF. CDR3 in DNA: TGTGCCAGCAGCCTTCCGCTAGGGCCTAATAATTCACCCCTCCACTTT.